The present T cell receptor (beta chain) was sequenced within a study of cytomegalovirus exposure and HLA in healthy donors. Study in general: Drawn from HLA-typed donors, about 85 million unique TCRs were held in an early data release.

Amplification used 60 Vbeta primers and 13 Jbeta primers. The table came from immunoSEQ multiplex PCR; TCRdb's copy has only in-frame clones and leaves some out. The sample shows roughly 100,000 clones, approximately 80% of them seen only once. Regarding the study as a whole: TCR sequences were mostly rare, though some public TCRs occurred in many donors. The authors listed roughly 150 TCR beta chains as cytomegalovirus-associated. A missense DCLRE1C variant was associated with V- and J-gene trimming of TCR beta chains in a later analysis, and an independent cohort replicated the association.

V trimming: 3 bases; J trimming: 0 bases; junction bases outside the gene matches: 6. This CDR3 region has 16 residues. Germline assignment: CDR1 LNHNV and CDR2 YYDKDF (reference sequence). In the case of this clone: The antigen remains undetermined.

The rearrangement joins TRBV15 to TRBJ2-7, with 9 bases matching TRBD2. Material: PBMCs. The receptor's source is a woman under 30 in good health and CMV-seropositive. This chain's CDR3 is CATSSVGTSHSYEQYF. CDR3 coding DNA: TGTGCCACCAGCAGTGTCGGGACTAGCCACTCCTACGAGCAGTACTTC. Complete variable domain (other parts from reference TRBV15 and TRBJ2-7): DAMVIQNPRYQVTQFGKPVTLSCSQTLNHNVMYWYQQKSSQAPKLLFHYYDKDFNNEADTPDNFQSRRPNTSFCFLDIRSPGLGDTAMYLCATSSVGTSHSYEQYFGPGTRLTVT.